The T cell receptor (beta chain) described here comes from a study of early stage breast cancer tumors (dated by TCRdb to between 2016 and 2019). Some background on the complete study: Of the roughly 15 invasive breast tumors, about a dozen were found to be estrogen receptor-positive, progesterone receptor-positive and HER2-negative. Most of the 12 ER+/PR+/HER2- tumors were invasive ductal carcinomas, while the other four were invasive lobular carcinomas. A read coverage of roughly 10-fold per sample was achieved on average. The samples as a whole yielded roughly 2,700,000 detected templates, corresponding to some 1 million unique clonotypes.

CDR3 length: 13 amino acids, cysteine to phenylalanine. CDR3 DNA is the only sequence kept; it has 39 bases, read in frame from the first base. From a lookup of the germline V gene, CDR1 and CDR2 are SNHLY and FYNNEI. Relative to germline, V is 2 bases shorter and J is 10 bases shorter, with 14 bases between their ends. Every sample was amplified as two independent genomic DNA replicates, using 0.4 to 0.5 ug for blood and about 1.6 ug for tumor or normal breast. TCRB sequencing of genomic DNA was carried out with the ImmunoSeq Intro kit according to the manufacturer's instructions. The multiplex PCR ran for around 30 cycles using proprietary primers and spike-in control sequences for absolute quantification. An 87-bp fragment spanning the CDR3 and flanking V and J genes was sequenced with single-end 150-bp reads. Each lane of an Illumina MiSeq using version 3.0 chemistry carried seven multiplexed samples, with two replicates per sample. Under the source paper's analysis protocol: The vendor's proprietary pipeline processed the raw data and merged both replicates into a single result for each sample. Clonotypes were defined as productive rearrangements sharing the V-gene family, CDR3 amino acid sequence and J-gene segment. To compute clonality, the normalized Shannon entropy (Pielou evenness) of TCRB abundances was subtracted from 1. T cell density was estimated as total templates divided by the number of input cells, with the number of input cells inferred from the DNA input amount. Total repertoire diversity and clonality were estimated with Recon using default parameters. A clonotype was considered tumor-enriched if its abundance in tumor exceeded 0.1% and was at least 32-fold higher than its abundance in normal breast. In TCRdb, the immuneACCESS table is reduced to in-frame sequences with V and J assigned. These tables do not hold every clone; where another copy was compared, an unresolved V gene accounts for under half, and the others remain unexplained. That table gives V, J and clone size, and the DNA gave D and trimming. This sample holds around 48,000 clones; over 80% were observed only once. The ten largest clones add up to 4% to 5.5% of the sample.

This clone was detected a few times. What antigen it recognizes has not been identified. Nothing much larger sits one base from this clone, and base qualities are not available. The study profiled bulk TCR beta-chain repertoires in matched peripheral blood, tumor and adjacent normal breast tissue taken from roughly 17 patients with early-stage breast cancer. Before surgery, whole blood (roughly 4.5-11 mL) was collected into EDTA tubes and processed within 2 hours. Ficoll-Paque centrifugation in SepMate-50 tubes was used to isolate peripheral blood mononuclear cells. PBMCs were cryopreserved in aliquots of roughly 1.8 to 4.5 million cells in 90% FBS with around 10% DMSO and kept in liquid nitrogen. Genomic DNA was extracted with the Qiagen AllPrep DNA/RNA Mini kit. Broad study findings and their caveats: Roughly 2.5-fold higher T cell density and higher clonality were observed in tumors than in adjacent normal breast tissue. Because the cohort was small, a breakdown by tumor subtype could not be done. Enriched TCRB sequences shared across patients were mostly commonly generated sequences, unlikely to play an important role in the tumor microenvironment. Chain pairing and functional markers such as CD4, CD8 and FOXP3 were missed by bulk genomic DNA sequencing of unsorted cells. Repertoires from blood resembled normal breast more closely than tumor, and using blood as a reference for each tissue separated tumor from normal in about 90% of the 16 patients.

The sequenced sample was blood. The chain was built from TRBV2 and TRBJ1-1, with no reliable assignment of the D segment. This sequence was found in a person between 65 and 79 years old with breast cancer. The DNA reads as follows: TGTGCCAGCAGTGAAACGTCAGGTTTGGGAGCTTTCTTT. Translated, this is CASSETSGLGAFF.